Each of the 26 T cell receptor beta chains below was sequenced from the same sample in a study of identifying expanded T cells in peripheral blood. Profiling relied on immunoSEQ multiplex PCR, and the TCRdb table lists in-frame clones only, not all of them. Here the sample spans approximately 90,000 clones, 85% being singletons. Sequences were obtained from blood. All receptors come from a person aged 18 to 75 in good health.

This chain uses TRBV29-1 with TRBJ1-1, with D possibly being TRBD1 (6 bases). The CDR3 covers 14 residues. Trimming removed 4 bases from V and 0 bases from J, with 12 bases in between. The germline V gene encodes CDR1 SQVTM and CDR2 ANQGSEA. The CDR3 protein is CSVGGRGLNTEAFF. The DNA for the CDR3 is TGCAGCGTTGGGGGGCGTGGATTGAACACTGAAGCTTTCTTT.

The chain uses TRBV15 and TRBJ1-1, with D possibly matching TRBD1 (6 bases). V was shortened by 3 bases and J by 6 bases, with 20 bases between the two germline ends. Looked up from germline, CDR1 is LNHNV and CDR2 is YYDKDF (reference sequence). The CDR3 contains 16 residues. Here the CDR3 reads CATSRRGRGGSPEAFF. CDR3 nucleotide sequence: TGTGCCACCAGCAGGAGGGGTCGAGGGGGATCGCCTGAAGCTTTCTTT.

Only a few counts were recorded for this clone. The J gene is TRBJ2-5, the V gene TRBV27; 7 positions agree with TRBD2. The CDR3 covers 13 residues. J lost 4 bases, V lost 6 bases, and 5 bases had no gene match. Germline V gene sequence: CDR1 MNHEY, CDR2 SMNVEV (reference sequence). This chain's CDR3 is CASRPSGGETQYF. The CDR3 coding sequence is TGTGCCAGCAGACCCTCGGGGGGAGAGACCCAGTACTTC.

In nucleotides, the CDR3 is TGTGCCAGCAGCCTCGAAGGGTTGTTAGAGACCCAGTACTTC. Translated, it gives CASSLEGLLETQYF. The chain combines TRBV5-4 with TRBJ2-5; D unclear. V dropped 4 bases and J dropped 4 bases, with 14 bases sitting between them. The germline V gene has CDR1 SGHNT and CDR2 YYREEE (reference sequence). This CDR3 comprises 14 residues. The variable domain in full, with the rest retrieved from reference TRBV5-4 and TRBJ2-5, is ETGVTQSPTHLIKTRGQQVTLRCSSQSGHNTVSWYQQALGQGPQFIFQYYREEENGRGNFPPRFSGLQFPNYSSELNVNALELDDSALYLCASSLEGLLETQYFGPGTRLLVL.

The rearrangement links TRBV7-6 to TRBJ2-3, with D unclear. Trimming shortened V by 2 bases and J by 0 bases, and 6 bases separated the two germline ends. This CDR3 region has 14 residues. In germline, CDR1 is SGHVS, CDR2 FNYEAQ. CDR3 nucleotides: TGTGCCAGCAGCTTATGGGCGAGCACAGATACGCAGTATTTT. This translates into CASSLWASTDTQYF. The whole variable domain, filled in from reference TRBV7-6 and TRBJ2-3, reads GAGVSQSPRYKVTKRGQDVALRCDPISGHVSLYWYRQALGQGPEFLTYFNYEAQQDKSGLPNDRFSAERPEGSISTLTIQRTEQRDSAMYRCASSLWASTDTQYFGPGTRLTVL.

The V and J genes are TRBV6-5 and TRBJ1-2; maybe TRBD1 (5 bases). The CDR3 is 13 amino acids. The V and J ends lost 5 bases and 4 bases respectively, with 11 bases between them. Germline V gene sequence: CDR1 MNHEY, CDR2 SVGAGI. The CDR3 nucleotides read TGTGCCAGCAGTCTCCAGGGTCGCTATGGCTACACCTTC. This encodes CASSLQGRYGYTF.

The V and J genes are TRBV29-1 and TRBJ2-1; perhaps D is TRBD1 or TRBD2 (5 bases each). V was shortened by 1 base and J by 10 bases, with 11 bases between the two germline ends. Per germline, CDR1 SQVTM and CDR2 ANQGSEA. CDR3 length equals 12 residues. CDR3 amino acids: CSVEGSGREQFF. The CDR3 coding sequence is TGCAGCGTTGAAGGGTCGGGGCGGGAGCAGTTCTTC.

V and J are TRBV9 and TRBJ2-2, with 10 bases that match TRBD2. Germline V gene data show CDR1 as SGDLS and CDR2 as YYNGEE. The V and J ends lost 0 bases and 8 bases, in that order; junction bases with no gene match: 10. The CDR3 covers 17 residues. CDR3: CASSVGTSGVLTGELFF. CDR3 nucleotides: TGTGCCAGCAGCGTAGGAACTAGCGGGGTGCTGACTGGGGAGCTGTTTTTT.

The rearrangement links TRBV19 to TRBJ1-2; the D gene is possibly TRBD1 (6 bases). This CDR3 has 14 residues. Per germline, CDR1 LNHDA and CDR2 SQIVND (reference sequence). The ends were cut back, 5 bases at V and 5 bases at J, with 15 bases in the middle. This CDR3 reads CASSPSGGGYGYTF. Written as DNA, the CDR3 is TGTGCCAGTAGTCCGAGCGGAGGGGGGTATGGCTACACCTTC. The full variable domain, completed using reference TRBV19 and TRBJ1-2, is DGGITQSPKYLFRKEGQNVTLSCEQNLNHDAMYWYRQDPGQGLRLIYYSQIVNDFQKGDIAEGYSVSREKKESFPLTVTSAQKNPTAFYLCASSPSGGGYGYTFGSGTRLTVV.

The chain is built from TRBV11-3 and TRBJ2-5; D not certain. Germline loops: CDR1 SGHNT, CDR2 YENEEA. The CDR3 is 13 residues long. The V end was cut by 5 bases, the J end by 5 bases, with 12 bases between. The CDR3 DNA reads TGTGCCAGCAGCGTAGGGTTGGTGGAGACCCAGTACTTC. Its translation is CASSVGLVETQYF. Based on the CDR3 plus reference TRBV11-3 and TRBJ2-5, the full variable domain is EAGVVQSPRYKIIEKKQPVAFWCNPISGHNTLYWYLQNLGQGPELLIRYENEEAVDDSQLPKDRFSAERLKGVDSTLKIQPAELGDSAVYLCASSVGLVETQYFGPGTRLLVL.

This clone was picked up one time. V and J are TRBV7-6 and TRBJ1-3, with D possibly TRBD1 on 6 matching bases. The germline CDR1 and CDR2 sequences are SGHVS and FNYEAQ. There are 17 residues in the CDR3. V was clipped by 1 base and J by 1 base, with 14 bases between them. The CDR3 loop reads CASSLGQTTGSGNTIYF. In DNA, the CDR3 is TGTGCCAGCAGCTTAGGCCAAACAACAGGGTCTGGAAACACCATATATTTT.

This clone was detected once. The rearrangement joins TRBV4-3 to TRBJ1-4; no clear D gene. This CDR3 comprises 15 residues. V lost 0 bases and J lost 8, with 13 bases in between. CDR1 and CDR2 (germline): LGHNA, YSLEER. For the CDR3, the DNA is TGCGCCAGCAGCCAAGATTTGGCACTTGTAGAAAAACTGTTTTTT. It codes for CASSQDLALVEKLFF.

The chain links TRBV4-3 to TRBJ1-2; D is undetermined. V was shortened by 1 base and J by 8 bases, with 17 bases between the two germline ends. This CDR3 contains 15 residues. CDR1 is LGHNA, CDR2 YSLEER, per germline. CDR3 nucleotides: TGCGCCAGCAGCCAAGTTGGGGAATTCGGGAGCGGCTACACCTTC. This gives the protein CASSQVGEFGSGYTF.

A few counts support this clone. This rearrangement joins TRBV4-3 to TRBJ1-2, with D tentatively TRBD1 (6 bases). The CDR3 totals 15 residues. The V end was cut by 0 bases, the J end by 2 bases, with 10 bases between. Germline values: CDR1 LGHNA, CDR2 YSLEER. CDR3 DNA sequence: TGCGCCAGCAGCCAAGATTGGGGGGCAAACTATGGCTACACCTTC. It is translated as CASSQDWGANYGYTF.

The CDR3 sequence: CASSPDGDQPQHF. Here the CDR3 DNA reads TGTGCCAGCTCACCCGACGGGGATCAGCCCCAGCATTTT. The rearrangement joins TRBV2 to TRBJ1-5; D call uncertain. Germline loops: CDR1 SNHLY, CDR2 FYNNEI. Trimming stripped 8 bases from V and 5 bases from J, with 13 bases between. This CDR3 spans 13 amino acids.

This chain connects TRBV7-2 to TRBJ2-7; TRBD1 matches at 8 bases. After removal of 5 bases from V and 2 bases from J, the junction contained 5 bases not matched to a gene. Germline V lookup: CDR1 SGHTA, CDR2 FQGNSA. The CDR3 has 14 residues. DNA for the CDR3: TGTGCCAGCAGCCCCGGGACAGGCACCTACGAGCAGTACTTC. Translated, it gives CASSPGTGTYEQYF.

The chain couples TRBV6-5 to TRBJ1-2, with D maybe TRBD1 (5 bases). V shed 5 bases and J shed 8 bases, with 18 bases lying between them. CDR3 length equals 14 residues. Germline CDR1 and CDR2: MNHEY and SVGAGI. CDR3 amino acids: CASSPPGGERGYTF. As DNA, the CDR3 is TGTGCCAGCAGTCCCCCCGGGGGAGAACGAGGCTACACCTTC.

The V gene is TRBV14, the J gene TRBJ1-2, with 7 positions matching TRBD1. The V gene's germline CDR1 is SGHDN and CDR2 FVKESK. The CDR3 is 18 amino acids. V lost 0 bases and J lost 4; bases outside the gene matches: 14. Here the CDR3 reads CASSQDLSRRGRTYGYTF. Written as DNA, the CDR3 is TGTGCCAGCAGCCAAGATCTATCTAGGAGGGGGCGGACCTATGGCTACACCTTC. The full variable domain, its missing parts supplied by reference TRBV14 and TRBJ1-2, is EAGVTQFPSHSVIEKGQTVTLRCDPISGHDNLYWYRRVMGKEIKFLLHFVKESKQDESGMPNNRFLAERTGGTYSTLKVQPAELEDSGVYFCASSQDLSRRGRTYGYTFGSGTRLTVV.

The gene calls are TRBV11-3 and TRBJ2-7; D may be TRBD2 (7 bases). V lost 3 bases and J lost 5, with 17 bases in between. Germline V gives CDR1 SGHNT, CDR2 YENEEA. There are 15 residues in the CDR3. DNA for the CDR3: TGTGCCAGCAGCTTCGGGGGGCGTTTATGGAACGAGCAGTACTTC. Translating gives CASSFGGRLWNEQYF.

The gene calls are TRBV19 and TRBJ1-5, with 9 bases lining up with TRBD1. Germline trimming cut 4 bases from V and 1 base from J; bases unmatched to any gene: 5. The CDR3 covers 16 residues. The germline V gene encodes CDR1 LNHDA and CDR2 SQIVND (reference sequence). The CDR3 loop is CASSRGQGISNQPQHF. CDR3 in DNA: TGTGCCAGTAGTAGGGGACAGGGTATCAGCAATCAGCCCCAGCATTTT.

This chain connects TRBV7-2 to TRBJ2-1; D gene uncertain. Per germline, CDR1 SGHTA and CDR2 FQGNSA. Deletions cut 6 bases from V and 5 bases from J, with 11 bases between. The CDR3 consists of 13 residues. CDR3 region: CASSEGRNNEQFF. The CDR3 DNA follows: TGTGCCAGCAGTGAAGGACGGAACAATGAGCAGTTCTTC.

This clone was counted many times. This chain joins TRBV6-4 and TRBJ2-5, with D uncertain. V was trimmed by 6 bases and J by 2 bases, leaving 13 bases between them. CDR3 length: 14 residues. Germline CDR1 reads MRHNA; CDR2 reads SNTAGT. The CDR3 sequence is CASSPNGDQETQYF. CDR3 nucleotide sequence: TGTGCCAGCAGCCCAAATGGGGATCAAGAGACCCAGTACTTC.

The CDR3 nucleotides are TGCAGCGTTGATCCCCAGGGGTCGACAGGGAGCTATGGCTACACCTTC. Translation gives CSVDPQGSTGSYGYTF. The chain couples TRBV29-1 to TRBJ1-2, with 7 bases identical to TRBD1. The CDR3 has 16 amino acids. Trimming removed 3 bases from V and 4 bases from J; junction bases left unmatched: 14. Germline loops: CDR1 SQVTM, CDR2 ANQGSEA.

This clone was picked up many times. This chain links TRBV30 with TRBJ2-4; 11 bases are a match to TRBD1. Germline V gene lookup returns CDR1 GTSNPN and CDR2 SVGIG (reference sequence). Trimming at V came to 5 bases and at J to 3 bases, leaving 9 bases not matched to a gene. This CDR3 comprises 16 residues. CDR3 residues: CAWRKGQGDGKNIQYF. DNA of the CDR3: TGTGCCTGGCGTAAGGGACAGGGGGATGGCAAAAACATTCAGTACTTC.

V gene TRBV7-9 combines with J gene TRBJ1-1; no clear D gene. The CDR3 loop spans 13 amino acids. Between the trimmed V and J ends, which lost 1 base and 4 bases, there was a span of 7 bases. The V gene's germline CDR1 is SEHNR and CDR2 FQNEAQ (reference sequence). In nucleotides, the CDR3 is TGTGCCAGCAGCTTAGATACGGGCACTGAAGCTTTCTTT. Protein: CASSLDTGTEAFF.

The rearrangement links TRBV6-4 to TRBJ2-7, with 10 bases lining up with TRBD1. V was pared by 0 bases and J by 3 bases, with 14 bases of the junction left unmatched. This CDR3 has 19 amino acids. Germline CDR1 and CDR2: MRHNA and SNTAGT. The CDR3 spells CASSDSFPPDRGRRYEQYF. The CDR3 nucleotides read TGTGCCAGCAGTGACTCCTTCCCCCCTGACAGGGGGCGTCGCTACGAGCAGTACTTC.